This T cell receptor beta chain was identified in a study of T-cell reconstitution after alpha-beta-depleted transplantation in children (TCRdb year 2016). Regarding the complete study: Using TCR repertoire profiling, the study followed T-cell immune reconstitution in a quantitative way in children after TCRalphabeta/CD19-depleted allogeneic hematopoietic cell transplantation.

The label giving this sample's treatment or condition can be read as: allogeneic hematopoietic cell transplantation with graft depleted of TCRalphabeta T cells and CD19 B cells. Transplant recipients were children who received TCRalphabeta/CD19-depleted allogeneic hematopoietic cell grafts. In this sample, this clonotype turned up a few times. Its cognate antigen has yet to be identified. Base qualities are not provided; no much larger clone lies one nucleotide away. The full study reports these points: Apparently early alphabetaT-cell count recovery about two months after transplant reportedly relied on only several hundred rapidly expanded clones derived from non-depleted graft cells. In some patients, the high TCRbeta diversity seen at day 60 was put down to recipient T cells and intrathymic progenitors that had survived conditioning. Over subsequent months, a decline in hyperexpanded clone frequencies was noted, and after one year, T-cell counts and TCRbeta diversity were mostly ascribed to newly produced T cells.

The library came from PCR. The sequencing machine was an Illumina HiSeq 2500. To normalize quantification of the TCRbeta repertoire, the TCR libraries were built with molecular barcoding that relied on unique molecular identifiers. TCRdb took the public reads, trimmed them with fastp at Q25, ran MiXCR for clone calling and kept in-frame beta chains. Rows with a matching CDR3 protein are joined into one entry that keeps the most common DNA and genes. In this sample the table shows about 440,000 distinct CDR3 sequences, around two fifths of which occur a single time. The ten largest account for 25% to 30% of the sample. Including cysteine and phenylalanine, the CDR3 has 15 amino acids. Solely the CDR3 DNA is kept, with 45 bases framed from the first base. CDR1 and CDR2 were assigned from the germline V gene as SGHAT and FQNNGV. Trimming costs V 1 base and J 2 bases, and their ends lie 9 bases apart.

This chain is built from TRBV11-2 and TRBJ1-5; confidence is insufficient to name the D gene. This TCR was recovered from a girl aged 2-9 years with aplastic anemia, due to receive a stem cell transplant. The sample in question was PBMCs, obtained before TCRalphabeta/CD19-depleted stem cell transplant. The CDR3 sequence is CASSLVSAGNQPQHF. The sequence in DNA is TGTGCCAGCAGCTTAGTATCCGCGGGCAATCAGCCCCAGCATTTT.